Listed here are 3 T cell receptor beta chains from one sample, sequenced in a study of cytomegalovirus exposure and HLA in healthy donors. PCR involved 60 Vbeta and 13 Jbeta primers. TCRdb's table, derived via immunoSEQ multiplex PCR, lists solely in-frame clones and lacks some. Here the sample spans fewer than 100,000 clones, 70% to 80% being singletons. Sample: PBMCs. Receptors were obtained from a man in his fifties or sixties in good health and CMV-seropositive.

This clone showed up just a few times. The chain employs TRBV7-9 and TRBJ2-3; 8 nucleotides align to TRBD1. The CDR3 has 13 amino acids. Looked up from germline, CDR1 is SEHNR and CDR2 is FQNEAQ (reference sequence). Germline trimming cut 1 base from V and 14 bases from J; bases unmatched to any gene: 8. The CDR3 nucleotides are TGTGCCAGCAGCTTAGATAGGGCAGGGGGCCGGTATTTT. It yields the protein CASSLDRAGGRYF.

This clone has only a few counts. The rearrangement links TRBV5-6 to TRBJ2-3; tentative D call: TRBD2 (6 bases). This CDR3 has 16 residues. Germline assignment: CDR1 SGHDT and CDR2 YYEEEE. V was trimmed by 1 base and J by 2 bases, leaving 14 bases between them. The CDR3 loop reads CASSLTWDFNTDTQYF. CDR3 sequence (DNA): TGTGCCAGCAGCTTGACCTGGGACTTCAACACAGATACGCAGTATTTT.

This clone has a single count. This chain connects TRBV5-6 to TRBJ2-3; D gene unclear. V lost 0 bases, J lost 2 bases, and 7 bases lay in between. The CDR3 has 14 amino acids. Germline CDR1 is SGHDT and CDR2 is YYEEEE. CDR3 loop: CASSLGFLTDTQYF. As DNA, the CDR3 is TGTGCCAGCAGCTTGGGTTTCCTCACAGATACGCAGTATTTT.